This T cell receptor beta chain was sequenced during a study of OX40 agonist ivuxolimab in advanced cancers. This table comes from immunoSEQ multiplex PCR, and its TCRdb copy is limited to in-frame clones, with some not included. Of tens of thousands of clones in the sample, around nine tenths were seen once. Source: CD4+ or CD8+ T cells sorted from blood, taken in a trial of the OX40 agonist ivuxolimab. The origin of this receptor is an adult with an advanced solid tumor such as melanoma, head and neck, liver or kidney cancer.

CDR3 protein: CASSRTGGRAQYF. The DNA of the CDR3 is TGTGCCAGCAGCCGAACAGGGGGTCGAGCGCAGTATTTT. The chain is built from TRBV11-1 and TRBJ2-3; 8 positions match TRBD1. This CDR3 comprises 13 residues. Trimming at V came to 5 bases and at J to 10 bases, leaving 8 bases not matched to a gene. The V gene's germline CDR1 is SGHAT and CDR2 FQDESV (reference sequence).